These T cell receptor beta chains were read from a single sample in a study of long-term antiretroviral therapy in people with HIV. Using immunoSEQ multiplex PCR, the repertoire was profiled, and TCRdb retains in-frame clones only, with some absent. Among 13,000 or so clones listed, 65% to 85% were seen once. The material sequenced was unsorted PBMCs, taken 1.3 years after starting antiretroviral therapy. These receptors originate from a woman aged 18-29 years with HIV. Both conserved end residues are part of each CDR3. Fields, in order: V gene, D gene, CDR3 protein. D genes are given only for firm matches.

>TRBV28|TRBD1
CAGGQGNTEAFF
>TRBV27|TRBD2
CASRPLSGGYNEQFF
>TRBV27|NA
CASSFSGNQPQHF
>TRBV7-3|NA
CASSLIHGVRNEQFF
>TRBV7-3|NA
CASSPRGGTDTQYF
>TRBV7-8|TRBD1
CASSFRDSINYGYTF
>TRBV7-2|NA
CASSLGHDYGYTF
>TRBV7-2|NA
CASLSGRPEKWSGNTIYF
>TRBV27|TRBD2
CASSFNGGAGNEQFF
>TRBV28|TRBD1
CASSLIGTGGYEQYF
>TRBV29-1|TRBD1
CSVVDPDRDRFGANVLTF
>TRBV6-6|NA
CASSYSKGGGNQPQHF
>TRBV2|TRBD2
CASSEVGRGGNTGELFF
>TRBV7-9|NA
CASSLVGGNEKLFF
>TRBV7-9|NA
CASNQIQGDTQYF
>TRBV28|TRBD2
CASSFVAGGYNEQFF
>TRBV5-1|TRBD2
CATSPGVAGANTGELFF
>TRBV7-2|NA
CASGKVDSNQPQHF
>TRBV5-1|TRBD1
CASSSTTGINTGELFF
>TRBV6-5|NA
CAIRSRGYGYTF
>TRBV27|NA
CAASPTGTYLEQYF
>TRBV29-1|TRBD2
CSVFYPGLAGHYTGELFF
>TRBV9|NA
CASSEQGGNEKLFF
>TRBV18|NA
CASSRQINYGYTF